These T cell receptor beta chains were read from a single sample in a study of CD8+CD57+ T cells in acquired aplastic anemia. MiXCR, run by TCRdb on the reads, gives a single entry per CDR3 protein. The table lists tens of thousands of distinct CDR3 sequences, 45% to 55% of them singletons. Sequencing was done on a sample of sorted CD4+, CD8+, or CD8+CD57+ T cells (not recorded which) from PBMCs. The receptors were gathered from a human donor in good health, serving as a control. The CDR3 runs from the conserved cysteine through the conserved F or W. A D gene is named only where the DNA matches it firmly. Clone size appears in some rows only: once, few, many, or a class for an expanded clone.

len	d_gene	v_gene	j_gene	abundance	CDR3aa	CDR3nt
11	.	TRBV10-3	TRBJ2-1	.	CAISESRVQFF	TGTGCCATCAGTGAGTCGAGGGTGCAGTTCTTC
13	.	TRBV7-6	TRBJ1-1	few	CASSLLERTEAFF	TGTGCCAGCAGCTTACTGGAGCGAACTGAAGCTTTCTTT
14	TRBD1	TRBV29-1	TRBJ2-7	.	CSVAGTGDSYEQYF	TGCAGCGTTGCCGGGACAGGGGACTCCTACGAGCAGTACTTC
16	.	TRBV11-1	TRBJ1-2	.	CASSLKAGHPPGGYTF	TGTGCCAGCAGCCTAAAAGCGGGACATCCCCCTGGAGGCTACACCTTC
15	.	TRBV6-1	TRBJ1-3	many	CASSERGGSGNTIYF	TGTGCCAGCAGTGAACGTGGGGGCTCCGGAAACACCATATATTTT
12	.	TRBV19	TRBJ2-7	.	CASSYHLGQQYF	TGTGCCAGTAGCTATCATCTTGGACAGCAGTACTTC
17	TRBD2	TRBV7-2	TRBJ2-7	many	CASSLATGGLTSYEQYF	TGTGCCAGCAGCTTAGCTACGGGAGGGTTAACCTCCTACGAGCAGTACTTC
16	.	TRBV4-2	TRBJ1-1	many	CASSNRAGFMNTEAFF	TGTGCCAGCAGCAATAGGGCAGGATTCATGAACACTGAAGCTTTCTTT
14	TRBD1	TRBV2	TRBJ1-6	.	CASKGTGPNSPLHF	TGTGCCAGCAAGGGGACAGGGCCGAATTCACCCCTCCACTTT
17	TRBD1	TRBV7-9	TRBJ2-7	many	CASSFGWSGQGSYEQYF	TGTGCCAGCAGCTTTGGGTGGTCGGGACAGGGTTCTTACGAGCAGTACTTC
14	.	TRBV11-3	TRBJ1-6	.	CASSLGTASSPLHF	TGTGCCAGCAGCTTAGGGACAGCGAGTTCACCCCTCCACTTT
14	.	TRBV7-9	TRBJ2-1	many	CASSLVRRYNEQFF	TGTGCCAGCAGCTTAGTGAGACGGTACAATGAGCAGTTCTTC
11	.	TRBV19	TRBJ2-5	.	CASRLSIWEYF	TGTGCCAGTAGACTCTCAATATGGGAGTACTTC
16	.	TRBV7-9	TRBJ1-2	many	CASSFTRGTVNYGYTF	TGTGCCAGCAGCTTTACCCGGGGAACGGTTAACTATGGCTACACCTTC
15	TRBD1	TRBV11-1	TRBJ2-1	.	CASSHRDSSYNEQSF	TGTGCCAGCAGTCACCGGGACAGCTCCTACAATGAGCAGTCCTTC
12	TRBD1	TRBV19	TRBJ1-3	.	CASSSRGNTIYF	TGTGCCAGTAGTTCCAGGGGGAACACCATATATTTT
15	TRBD2	TRBV25-1	TRBJ2-1	medium-sized	CASSILAGDYNEQFF	TGTGCCAGCAGTATACTAGCGGGAGACTACAATGAGCAGTTCTTC
14	.	TRBV10-3	TRBJ1-1	.	CAIRFGAPNTEAFF	TGTGCCATCAGGTTCGGGGCCCCGAACACTGAAGCTTTCTTT
14	TRBD1	TRBV13	TRBJ1-6	.	CASSLVTGGSPLHF	TGTGCCAGCAGCTTAGTGACAGGGGGCTCACCCCTCCACTTT
15	.	TRBV10-3	TRBJ1-3	.	CAISVGAGSGNTIYF	TGTGCCATCAGTGTCGGGGCCGGCTCTGGAAACACCATATATTTT
14	.	TRBV7-2	TRBJ2-7	.	CASSLDGPDYEQYF	TGTGCCAGCAGCTTAGATGGACCTGACTACGAGCAGTACTTC
14	TRBD2	TRBV20-1	TRBJ2-2	.	CSSQREGRSGELFF	TGCAGTTCCCAGCGGGAGGGAAGGTCCGGGGAGCTGTTTTTT
15	.	TRBV9	TRBJ1-4	.	CASSEGVGTNEKLFF	TGCGCCAGCAGCGAGGGGGTGGGAACTAATGAAAAACTGTTTTTT
15	TRBD1	TRBV5-8	TRBJ2-7	few	CASSLSRGQGVEQYF	TGTGCCAGCAGCCTGTCGAGAGGACAGGGGGTCGAGCAGTACTTC
14	TRBD1	TRBV6-1	TRBJ2-7	many	CASSDRGWDYEQYF	TGTGCCAGCAGCGACAGGGGCTGGGACTACGAGCAGTACTTC
12	.	TRBV29-1	TRBJ2-7	.	CSATTSSYEQYF	TGCAGCGCCACGACAAGCTCCTACGAGCAGTACTTC
14	.	TRBV19	TRBJ1-2	once	CASSKQGEGYGYTF	TGTGCCAGTAGTAAACAGGGAGAAGGCTATGGCTACACCTTC
14	TRBD1	TRBV27	TRBJ2-7	many	CASRLTGDPYEQYF	TGTGCCAGCAGATTGACAGGGGATCCCTACGAGCAGTACTTC
16	.	TRBV24-1	TRBJ2-1	.	CATSDRLKPNGNEQFF	TGTGCCACCAGTGATCGCCTCAAACCGAATGGGAATGAGCAGTTCTTC
14	.	TRBV24-1	TRBJ1-2	.	CATSDWAASYGYTF	TGTGCCACCAGTGATTGGGCAGCTTCGTATGGCTACACCTTC
15	.	TRBV19	TRBJ2-7	.	CASSIGSVPSYEQYF	TGTGCCAGTAGTATAGGGAGCGTTCCCTCCTACGAGCAGTACTTC
13	.	TRBV27	TRBJ1-3	many	CASSQQGGNTIYF	TGTGCCAGCAGTCAACAGGGCGGAAACACCATATATTTT
14	TRBD1	TRBV5-5	TRBJ2-1	.	CASSSDRGPLEQFF	TGTGCCAGCAGCTCGGACAGGGGGCCGCTTGAGCAGTTCTTC
16	.	TRBV15	TRBJ1-1	many	CATSRGITGTNTEAFF	TGTGCCACCAGCAGGGGAATTACAGGGACAAACACTGAAGCTTTCTTT
16	.	TRBV29-1	TRBJ2-7	medium-sized	CSVEDPAGGSTYEQYF	TGCAGCGTTGAAGATCCAGCCGGCGGGTCGACCTACGAGCAGTACTTC
15	.	TRBV27	TRBJ1-6	many	CASSFYLGYNSPLHF	TGTGCCAGCAGTTTTTACTTGGGGTATAATTCACCCCTCCACTTT
18	TRBD2	TRBV12-3/TRBV12-4	TRBJ2-3	many	CASSWGLAGGPVTDTQYF	TGTGCCAGCAGTTGGGGACTAGCGGGGGGACCAGTCACAGATACGCAGTATTTT
15	TRBD1	TRBV18	TRBJ2-1	few	CASSWTGTSYNEQFF	TGTGCCAGCTCCTGGACAGGGACCTCCTACAATGAGCAGTTCTTC
13	.	TRBV2	TRBJ1-6	medium-sized	CASSYSGNSPLHF	TGTGCCAGCAGTTACAGCGGCAATTCACCCCTCCACTTT
15	TRBD1	TRBV4-1	TRBJ1-2	.	CASSQGTGEHYGYTF	TGCGCCAGCAGCCAAGGGACAGGGGAACACTATGGCTACACCTTC